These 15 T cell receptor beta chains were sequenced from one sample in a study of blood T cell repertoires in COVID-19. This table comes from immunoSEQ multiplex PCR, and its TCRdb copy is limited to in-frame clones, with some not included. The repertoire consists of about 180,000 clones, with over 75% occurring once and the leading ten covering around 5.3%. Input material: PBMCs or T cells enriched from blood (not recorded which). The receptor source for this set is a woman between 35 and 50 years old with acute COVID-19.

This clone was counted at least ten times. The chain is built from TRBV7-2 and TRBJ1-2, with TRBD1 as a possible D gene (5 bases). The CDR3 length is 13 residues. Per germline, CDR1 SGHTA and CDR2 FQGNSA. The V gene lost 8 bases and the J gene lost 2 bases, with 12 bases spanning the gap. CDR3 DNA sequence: TGTGCCAGCCGGGGTGGGGGGAACTATGGCTACACCTTC. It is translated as CASRGGGNYGYTF.

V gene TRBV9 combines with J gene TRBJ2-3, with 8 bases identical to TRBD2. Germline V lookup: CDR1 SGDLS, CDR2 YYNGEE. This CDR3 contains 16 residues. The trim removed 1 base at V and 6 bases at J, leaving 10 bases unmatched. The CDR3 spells CASSVFRASGLDTQYF. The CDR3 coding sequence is TGTGCCAGCAGCGTATTTCGGGCTAGCGGGCTCGATACGCAGTATTTT.

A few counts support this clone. The CDR3 reads CASSLQGLQNTGELFF. CDR3 sequence (DNA): TGTGCCAGCAGCTTACAGGGACTACAGAACACCGGGGAGCTGTTTTTT. This rearrangement joins TRBV7-6 to TRBJ2-2; 7 bases are shared with TRBD2. This CDR3 is 16 amino acids long. Per germline, CDR1 SGHVS and CDR2 FNYEAQ. V dropped 2 bases and J dropped 1; count of bases not matched to a gene: 4.

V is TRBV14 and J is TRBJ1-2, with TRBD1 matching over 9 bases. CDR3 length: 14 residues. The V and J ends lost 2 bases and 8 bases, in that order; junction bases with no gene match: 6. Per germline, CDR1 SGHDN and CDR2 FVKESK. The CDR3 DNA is TGTGCCAGCAGCCAATTACAGGGGGCTGGAGGCTACACCTTC. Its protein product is CASSQLQGAGGYTF.

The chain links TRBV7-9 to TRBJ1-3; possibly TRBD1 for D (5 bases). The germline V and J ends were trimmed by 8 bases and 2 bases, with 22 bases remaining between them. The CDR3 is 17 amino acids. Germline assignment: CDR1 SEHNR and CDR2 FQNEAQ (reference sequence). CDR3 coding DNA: TGTGCCAGCGGGGAACGGACAAGAGCACGACCTGGAAACACCATATATTTT. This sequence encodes CASGERTRARPGNTIYF.

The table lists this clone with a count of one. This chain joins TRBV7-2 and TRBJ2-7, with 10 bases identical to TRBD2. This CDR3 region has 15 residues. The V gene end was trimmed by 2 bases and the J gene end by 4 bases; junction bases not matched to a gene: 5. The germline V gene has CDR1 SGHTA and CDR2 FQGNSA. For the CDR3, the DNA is TGTGCCAGCAGCTTATCCACTAGCGGGAAGTACGAGCAGTACGTC. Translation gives CASSLSTSGKYEQYV.

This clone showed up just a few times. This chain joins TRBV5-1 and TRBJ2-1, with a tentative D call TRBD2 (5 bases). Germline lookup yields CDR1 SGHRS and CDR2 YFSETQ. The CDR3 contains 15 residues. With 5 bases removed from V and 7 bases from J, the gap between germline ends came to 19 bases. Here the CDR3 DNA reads TGCGCCAGCAGACTTCAAGCCCAAGCGGTGAATGAGCAGTTCTTC. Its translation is CASRLQAQAVNEQFF.

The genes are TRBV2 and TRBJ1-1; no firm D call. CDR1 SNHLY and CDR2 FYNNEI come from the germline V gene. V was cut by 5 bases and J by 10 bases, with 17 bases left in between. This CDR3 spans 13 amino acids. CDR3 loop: CASSILEGSLAFF. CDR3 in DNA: TGTGCCAGCAGTATTCTTGAAGGGAGTTTAGCTTTCTTT.

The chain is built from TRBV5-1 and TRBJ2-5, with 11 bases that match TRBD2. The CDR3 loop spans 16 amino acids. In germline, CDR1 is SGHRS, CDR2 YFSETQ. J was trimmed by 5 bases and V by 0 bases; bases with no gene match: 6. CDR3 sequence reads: CASSLGLAGGVETQYF. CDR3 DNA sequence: TGCGCCAGCAGCTTGGGTCTAGCGGGAGGAGTGGAGACCCAGTACTTC.

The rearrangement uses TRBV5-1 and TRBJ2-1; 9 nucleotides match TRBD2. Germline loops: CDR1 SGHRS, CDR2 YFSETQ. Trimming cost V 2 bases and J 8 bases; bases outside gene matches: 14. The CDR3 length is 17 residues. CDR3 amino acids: CASSFLLAGISGDEQFF. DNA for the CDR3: TGCGCCAGCAGCTTTCTACTAGCGGGCATCTCTGGGGATGAGCAGTTCTTC.

The CDR3 loop reads CASSTGEVEQFF. DNA for the CDR3: TGTGCCAGCAGCACAGGGGAGGTTGAGCAGTTCTTC. The chain is built from TRBV2 and TRBJ2-1, with a tentative D call TRBD1 (7 bases). There are 12 residues in the CDR3. Looked up from germline, CDR1 is SNHLY and CDR2 is FYNNEI. The V and J ends lost 6 bases and 9 bases respectively, with 12 bases between them.

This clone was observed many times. The CDR3 bases are TGTGCCAGCTCACCATTAGTCAGGGCGGCTACCGGGGAGCTGTTTTTT. It encodes CASSPLVRAATGELFF. The chain has TRBV18 and TRBJ2-2; perhaps TRBD1 as D (5 bases). This CDR3 has 16 amino acids. The V end lost 2 bases, the J end lost 5 bases, and 15 bases lay between the germline ends. CDR1 is KGHSH and CDR2 is LQKENI in the germline V gene.

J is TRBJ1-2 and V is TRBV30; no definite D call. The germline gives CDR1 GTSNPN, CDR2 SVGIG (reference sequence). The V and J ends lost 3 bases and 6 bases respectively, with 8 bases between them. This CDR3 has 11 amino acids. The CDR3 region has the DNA TGTGCCTGGAGAGAGGAGGATGGCTACACCTTC. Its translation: CAWREEDGYTF.

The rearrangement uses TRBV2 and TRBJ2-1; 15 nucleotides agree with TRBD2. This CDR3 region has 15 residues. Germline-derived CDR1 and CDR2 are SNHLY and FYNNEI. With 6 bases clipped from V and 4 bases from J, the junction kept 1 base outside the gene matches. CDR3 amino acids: CASRGLAGGYNEQFF. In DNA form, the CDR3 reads TGTGCCAGCAGAGGACTAGCGGGAGGGTACAATGAGCAGTTCTTC.

In DNA, the CDR3 is TGTGCCAGCGAAGGGACAGTGACTGAGCAGTTCTTC. It specifies CASEGTVTEQFF. The V gene is TRBV6-6, the J gene TRBJ2-1; TRBD1 matches at 7 bases. This CDR3 contains 12 residues. Germline trimming cut 8 bases from V and 9 bases from J; bases unmatched to any gene: 7. Germline V gene sequence: CDR1 MNHNY, CDR2 SVGAGI (reference sequence).